The 17 T cell receptor beta chains reported below all come from one sample, sequenced in a study of neurological immune-mediated disorders. One entry per CDR3 protein, called by TCRdb with MiXCR from the 5' RACE reads. The data show 65,000 to 90,000 distinct CDR3 sequences, with 3.2% seen just once and around 5.5% held by the top ten. Sequenced sample: PBMCs. The receptors here all came from a woman between 45 and 65 years old with multiple sclerosis.

This clonotype was observed at least ten times. Its ends do not fully match the called genes, so a read error is possible. The rearrangement uses TRBV2 and TRBJ2-3, with D unclear. The CDR3 contains 13 residues. Germline loops: CDR1 SNHLY, CDR2 FYNNEI. The DNA of the CDR3 is TGTGCCAGCAGGGAAGGGTTCGGCACCTCGGGGTATTTT. Amino acid sequence: CASREGFGTSGYF.

This clonotype was observed many times. CDR3 DNA: TGCGCCAGCAGCTTGTATGGGGACAACTATGGCTACACCTTC. This sequence encodes CASSLYGDNYGYTF. The chain couples TRBV5-1 to TRBJ1-2; a possible D gene is TRBD1 (5 bases). CDR1 SGHRS and CDR2 YFSETQ come from the germline V gene. The CDR3 runs 14 residues. V lost 1 base and J 2 bases, leaving 9 bases between the germline ends.

This clonotype was seen only a few times. A read error may explain this, as a much larger clone is one base away. The chain couples TRBV5-1 to TRBJ2-7; the D gene is possibly TRBD1 (6 bases). The V gene lost 4 bases and the J gene lost 1 base, with 12 bases spanning the gap. The CDR3 totals 14 residues. The germline V gene encodes CDR1 SGHRS and CDR2 YFSETQ. CDR3 nucleotide sequence: TGCGCCAGCAGCGACGGGACAAATTCCTACGAGCAGTACTTC. Its protein is CASSDGTNSYEQYF.

This clonotype was detected many times. The V call is TRBV9, the J call TRBJ2-2; possibly TRBD2 for D (7 bases). CDR1 is SGDLS and CDR2 is YYNGEE in the germline V gene. The CDR3 covers 15 residues. Trimming cost V 1 base and J 5 bases, with 12 bases left between them. This chain's CDR3 is CASSVRRGGTGELFF. DNA for the CDR3: TGTGCCAGCAGCGTAAGAAGGGGGGGTACCGGGGAGCTGTTTTTT. Full variable domain (missing parts from reference TRBV9 and TRBJ2-2): DSGVTQTPKHLITATGQRVTLRCSPRSGDLSVYWYQQSLDQGLQFLIQYYNGEERAKGNILERFSAQQFPDLHSELNLSSLELGDSALYFCASSVRRGGTGELFFGEGSRLTVL.

This clonotype was recorded a few times. One end of the junction does not line up with germline, which may come from a read error. The chain is built from TRBV7-7 and TRBJ2-1; 7 bases line up with TRBD2. CDR1 is SSHAT and CDR2 is FNYEAQ in the germline V gene (reference sequence). This CDR3 has 14 residues. CDR3 nucleotides: TGTGCTAGCAGCCCCCGGGGGGTATACAATGAGCAGTTCTTC. This codes for CASSPRGVYNEQFF.

This clonotype was observed many times. This chain links TRBV5-1 with TRBJ2-3; D remains unclear. Trimming shortened V by 0 bases and J by 0 bases, and 11 bases separated the two germline ends. This CDR3 region has 16 residues. Germline CDR1 is SGHRS and CDR2 is YFSETQ. CDR3 region: CASSLVSVQSTDTQYF. The CDR3 DNA is TGCGCCAGCAGCTTGGTTTCCGTCCAAAGCACAGATACGCAGTATTTT.

This clonotype has at least ten counts. The V gene is TRBV3-1, the J gene TRBJ2-1; D gene unclear. There are 15 residues in the CDR3. The germline CDR1 and CDR2 sequences are LGHDT and YNNKEL (reference sequence). The V gene lost 3 bases and the J gene lost 0 bases, with 9 bases spanning the gap. CDR3 nucleotides: TGTGCCAGCAGCCAGGGCTCCAGCTCCTACAATGAGCAGTTCTTC. Translation gives CASSQGSSSYNEQFF.

This clonotype was counted at least ten times. This chain connects TRBV5-1 to TRBJ2-5, with D tentatively TRBD2 (5 bases). Trimming removed 4 bases from V and 7 bases from J, with 17 bases in between. This CDR3 contains 14 residues. Per the germline V gene, CDR1 is SGHRS and CDR2 is YFSETQ. CDR3: CASSHGTRDGTQYF. CDR3 sequence (DNA): TGCGCCAGCAGCCATGGAACGAGGGATGGGACCCAGTACTTC.

This clonotype was observed at least ten times. The chain employs TRBV12-3 or TRBV12-4 and TRBJ1-6; 7 bases fit TRBD1. The V gene end was trimmed by 5 bases and the J gene end by 5 bases; junction bases not matched to a gene: 6. The CDR3 spans 15 residues. The CDR3 is CASSPRDSNNSPLHF. The CDR3 DNA is TGTGCCAGCAGTCCCCGGGACAGCAATAATTCACCCCTCCACTTT.

This clonotype was detected ten times or more. V and J are TRBV28 and TRBJ2-1, with D uncertain. Germline CDR1 reads MDHEN; CDR2 reads SYDVKM. The CDR3 contains 15 residues. The ends were cut back, 2 bases at V and 0 bases at J, with 8 bases in the middle. In DNA form, the CDR3 reads TGTGCCAGCAGTTTACTGGCGGCCTCCTACAATGAGCAGTTCTTC. This encodes CASSLLAASYNEQFF.

In its sample, this clonotype was seen many times. This sequence joins TRBV7-2 and TRBJ2-7, with 8 bases matching TRBD1. V lost 4 bases to trimming and J lost 5 bases; unmatched junction nucleotides: 4. This CDR3 has 13 residues. The germline CDR1 and CDR2 sequences are SGHTA and FQGNSA. CDR3 sequence (DNA): TGTGCCAGCAGCTCGGACAGGGTCCACGAGCAGTACTTC. This translates into CASSSDRVHEQYF.

The table lists this clonotype with many counts. The rearrangement uses TRBV7-2 and TRBJ2-5; D uncertain. The V and J ends lost 7 bases and 3 bases respectively, with 15 bases between them. Germline CDR1 reads SGHTA; CDR2 reads FQGNSA. This CDR3 contains 14 residues. The CDR3 DNA reads as TGTGCCAGCATCATATCCCGTGGGGAAGAGACCCAGTACTTC. It encodes CASIISRGEETQYF. The entire variable domain, with the rest obtained from reference TRBV7-2 and TRBJ2-5, is as follows: GAGVSQSPSNKVTEKGKDVELRCDPISGHTALYWYRQSLGQGLEFLIYFQGNSAPDKSGLPSDRFSAERTGGSVSTLTIQRTQQEDSAVYLCASIISRGEETQYFGPGTRLLVL.

This clonotype was seen at least ten times. V gene TRBV28 combines with J gene TRBJ2-7, with 8 bases that match TRBD1. The V gene's germline CDR1 is MDHEN and CDR2 SYDVKM. V shed 8 bases and J 1 base; nucleotides not matched to a gene: 4. The length of the CDR3 is 13 residues. The CDR3 DNA reads as TGTGCCAGCGCGGACAGGGCGTCCTACGAGCAGTACGTC. Translation: CASADRASYEQYV.

This clonotype was counted ten times or more. The rearrangement joins TRBV20-1 to TRBJ1-5, with TRBD1 as a possible D gene (5 bases). The V and J ends lost 2 bases and 2 bases respectively, with 25 bases between them. Germline CDR1 and CDR2: DFQATT and SNEGSKA (reference sequence). This CDR3 spans 19 amino acids. This chain's CDR3 is CSARPAGGNLRGGNQPQHF. Here the CDR3 DNA reads TGCAGTGCTAGACCGGCGGGGGGAAATCTGAGGGGAGGCAATCAGCCCCAGCATTTT.

This clonotype appeared a few times. The V gene is TRBV20-1, the J gene TRBJ2-5; 7 nucleotides match TRBD2. This CDR3 comprises 14 residues. The germline CDR1 and CDR2 sequences are DFQATT and SNEGSKA (reference sequence). The junction had 9 bases not matched to a gene; V was cut back by 6 bases and J by 2 bases. CDR3 sequence (DNA): TGCAGTGCAGGGAGCGGGGCTCTTCAAGAGACCCAGTACTTC. Its protein product is CSAGSGALQETQYF.

There are many counts of this clonotype. The genes are TRBV4-3 and TRBJ2-6; D unclear. CDR3 length: 16 amino acids. The germline gives CDR1 LGHNA, CDR2 YSLEER. Trimming left V 4 bases short and J 1 base short, with 11 bases between. CDR3 sequence (DNA): TGCGCCAGCAGCCCGGTGGCAGGTTCTGGGGCCAACGTCCTGACTTTC. This codes for CASSPVAGSGANVLTF.

This clonotype was observed many times. In nucleotides, the CDR3 is TGCAGTGCTAGAGATCGGGCTAGCGGGGGTCTATACAATGAGCAGTTCTTC. Translating it yields CSARDRASGGLYNEQFF. J is TRBJ2-1 and V is TRBV20-1; 10 bases map to TRBD2. CDR3 length: 17 residues. The ends lost 0 bases at V and 4 bases at J; junction bases unmatched: 9. Germline V gene data show CDR1 as DFQATT and CDR2 as SNEGSKA (reference sequence).